This T cell receptor beta chain was recovered during a study of CD8+CD57+ T cells in acquired aplastic anemia. V dropped 9 bases and J dropped 9; count of bases not matched to a gene: 12. The CDR3 runs 13 residues. CDR1 KGHDR and CDR2 SFDVKD come from the germline V gene. The sequenced patients had an expansion of CD8+CD57+ cells seen by flow cytometry. In this sample, this clonotype turned up a few times. The TCR beta profiling, which covered VDJ combination and CDR3 sequence, was carried out using genomic DNA as the template. One entry per CDR3 protein, called by TCRdb with MiXCR from the reads. The sample carries 180,000 or so distinct CDR3 sequences, around 63% recorded once.

This TCR derives from a human donor with aplastic anemia. The sequencing input was sorted CD4+, CD8+, or CD8+CD57+ T cells (not recorded which) from PBMCs. This rearrangement joins TRBV24-1 to TRBJ2-7; 8 positions agree with TRBD1. CDR3 in amino acids: CATSTDRGRGQYF. CDR3 coding DNA: TGTGCCACCTCGACCGACAGGGGAAGGGGGCAGTACTTC.